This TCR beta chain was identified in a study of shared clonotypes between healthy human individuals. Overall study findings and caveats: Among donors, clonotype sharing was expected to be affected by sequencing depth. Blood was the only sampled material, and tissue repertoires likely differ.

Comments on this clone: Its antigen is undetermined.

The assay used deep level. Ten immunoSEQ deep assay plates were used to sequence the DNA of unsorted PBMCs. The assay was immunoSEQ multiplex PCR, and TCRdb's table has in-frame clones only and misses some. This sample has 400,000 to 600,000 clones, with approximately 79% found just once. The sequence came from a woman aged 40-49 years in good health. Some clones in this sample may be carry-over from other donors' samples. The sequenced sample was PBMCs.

CDR3 loop: CASSEVQTHYNEQFF. The CDR3 bases are TGTGCCAGCAGTGAAGTGCAGACCCACTACAATGAGCAGTTCTTC. The gene calls are TRBV6-1 and TRBJ2-1; D not certain. This CDR3 spans 15 amino acids. V was cut by 1 base and J by 3 bases, with 10 bases left in between. Germline assignment: CDR1 MNHNS and CDR2 SASEGT.